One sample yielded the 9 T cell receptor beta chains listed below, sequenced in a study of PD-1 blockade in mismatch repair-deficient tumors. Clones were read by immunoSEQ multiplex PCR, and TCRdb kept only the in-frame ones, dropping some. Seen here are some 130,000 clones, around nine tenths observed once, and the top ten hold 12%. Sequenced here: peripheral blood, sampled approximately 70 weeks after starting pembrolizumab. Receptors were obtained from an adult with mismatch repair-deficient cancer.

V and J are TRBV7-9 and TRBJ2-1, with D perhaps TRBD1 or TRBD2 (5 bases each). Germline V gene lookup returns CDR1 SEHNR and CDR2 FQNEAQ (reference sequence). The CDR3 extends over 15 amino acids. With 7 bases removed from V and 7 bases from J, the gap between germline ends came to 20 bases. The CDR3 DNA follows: TGTGCCAGCACCGCCTTTATCGGGGCGCGGAATGAGCAGTTCTTC. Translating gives CASTAFIGARNEQFF.

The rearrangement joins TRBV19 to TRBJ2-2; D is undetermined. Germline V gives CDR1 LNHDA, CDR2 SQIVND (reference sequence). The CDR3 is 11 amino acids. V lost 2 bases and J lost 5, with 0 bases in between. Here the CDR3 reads CASSITGELFF. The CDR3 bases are TGTGCCAGTAGTATAACCGGGGAGCTGTTTTTT.

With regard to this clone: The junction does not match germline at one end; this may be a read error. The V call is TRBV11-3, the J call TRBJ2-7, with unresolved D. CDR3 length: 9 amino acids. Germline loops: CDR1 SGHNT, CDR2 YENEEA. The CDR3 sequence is CASSLVSVF. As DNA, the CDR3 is TGTGCCAGCAGCTTAGTTTCGGTTTTC. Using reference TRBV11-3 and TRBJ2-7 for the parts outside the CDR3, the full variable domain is EAGVVQSPRYKIIEKKQPVAFWCNPISGHNTLYWYLQNLGQGPELLIRYENEEAVDDSQLPKDRFSAERLKGVDSTLKIQPAELGDSAVYLCASSLVSVFGPGTRLTVT.

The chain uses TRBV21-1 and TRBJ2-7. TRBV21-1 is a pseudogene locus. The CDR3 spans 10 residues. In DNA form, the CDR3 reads TGTGCCAGCAGCAGCTACGAGCAGTACTTC. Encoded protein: CASSSYEQYF.

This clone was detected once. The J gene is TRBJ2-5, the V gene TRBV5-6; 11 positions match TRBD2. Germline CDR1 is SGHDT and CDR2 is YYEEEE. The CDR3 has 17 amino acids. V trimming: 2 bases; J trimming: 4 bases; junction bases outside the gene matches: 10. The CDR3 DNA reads TGTGCCAGCAGCTTTGTAACTAGCGGGAGTTTGGGAGAGACCCAGTACTTC. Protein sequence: CASSFVTSGSLGETQYF.

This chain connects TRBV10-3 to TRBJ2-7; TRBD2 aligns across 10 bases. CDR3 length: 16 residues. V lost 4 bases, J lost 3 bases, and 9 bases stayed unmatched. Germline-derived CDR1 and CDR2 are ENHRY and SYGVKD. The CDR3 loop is CAISGDSGTSVYEQYF. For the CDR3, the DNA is TGTGCCATCAGTGGTGACTCCGGGACTAGCGTCTACGAGCAGTACTTC.

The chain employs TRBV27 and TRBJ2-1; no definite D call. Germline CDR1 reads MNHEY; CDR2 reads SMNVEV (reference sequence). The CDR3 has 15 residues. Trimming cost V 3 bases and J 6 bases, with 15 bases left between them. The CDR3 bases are TGTGCCAGCAGTTTGACTGCTTGGGCCCTCAATGAGCAGTTCTTC. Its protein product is CASSLTAWALNEQFF.

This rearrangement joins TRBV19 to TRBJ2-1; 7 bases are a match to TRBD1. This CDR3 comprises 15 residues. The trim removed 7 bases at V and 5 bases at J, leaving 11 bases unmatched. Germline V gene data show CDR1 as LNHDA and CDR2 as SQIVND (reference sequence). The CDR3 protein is CASTMTGYLNNEQFF. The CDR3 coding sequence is TGTGCCAGTACTATGACAGGGTATCTTAACAATGAGCAGTTCTTC.

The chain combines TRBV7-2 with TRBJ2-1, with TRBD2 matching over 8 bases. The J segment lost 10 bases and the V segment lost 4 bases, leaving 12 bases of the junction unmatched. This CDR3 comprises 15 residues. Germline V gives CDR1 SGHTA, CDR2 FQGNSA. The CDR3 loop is CASSYTSGRSREQFF. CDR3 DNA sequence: TGTGCCAGCAGCTATACTAGCGGTCGTTCCCGGGAGCAGTTCTTC.